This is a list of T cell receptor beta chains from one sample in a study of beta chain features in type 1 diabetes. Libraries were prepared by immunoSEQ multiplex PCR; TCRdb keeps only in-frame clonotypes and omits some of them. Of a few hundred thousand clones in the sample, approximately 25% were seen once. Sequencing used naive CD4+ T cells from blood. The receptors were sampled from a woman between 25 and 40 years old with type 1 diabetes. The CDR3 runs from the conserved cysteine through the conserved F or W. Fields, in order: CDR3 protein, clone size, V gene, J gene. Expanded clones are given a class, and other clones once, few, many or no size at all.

CDR3aa: CATSRDAGAADTQYF
abundance: few
v_gene: TRBV15
j_gene: TRBJ2-3

CDR3aa: CSVQWGQSSYEQYF
abundance: .
v_gene: TRBV29-1
j_gene: TRBJ2-7

CDR3aa: CASSSRTSGRPYF
abundance: few
v_gene: TRBV11-2
j_gene: TRBJ2-7

CDR3aa: CASSQLAGAGHIQYF
abundance: few
v_gene: TRBV18
j_gene: TRBJ2-4

CDR3aa: CASIPTGGKAEAFF
abundance: .
v_gene: TRBV2
j_gene: TRBJ1-1

CDR3aa: CASSLRDNQETQYF
abundance: few
v_gene: TRBV18
j_gene: TRBJ2-5

CDR3aa: CASSLAVGSNNEQFF
abundance: .
v_gene: TRBV5-6
j_gene: TRBJ2-1

CDR3aa: CATSAWGADTQYF
abundance: few
v_gene: TRBV15
j_gene: TRBJ2-3

CDR3aa: CSGSTGASNEKLFF
abundance: few
v_gene: TRBV29-1
j_gene: TRBJ1-4

CDR3aa: CAWSGGGAETQYF
abundance: .
v_gene: TRBV30
j_gene: TRBJ2-5

CDR3aa: CSVEGLAGGPGEQYF
abundance: once
v_gene: TRBV29-1
j_gene: TRBJ2-7

CDR3aa: CASSPLGLRTLNEQFF
abundance: few
v_gene: TRBV7-9
j_gene: TRBJ2-1

CDR3aa: CASSLARTSGGYNEQFF
abundance: .
v_gene: TRBV5-1
j_gene: TRBJ2-1

CDR3aa: CASSEQGAPGELFF
abundance: few
v_gene: TRBV2
j_gene: TRBJ2-2

CDR3aa: CASSRDREETQYF
abundance: .
v_gene: TRBV18
j_gene: TRBJ2-5